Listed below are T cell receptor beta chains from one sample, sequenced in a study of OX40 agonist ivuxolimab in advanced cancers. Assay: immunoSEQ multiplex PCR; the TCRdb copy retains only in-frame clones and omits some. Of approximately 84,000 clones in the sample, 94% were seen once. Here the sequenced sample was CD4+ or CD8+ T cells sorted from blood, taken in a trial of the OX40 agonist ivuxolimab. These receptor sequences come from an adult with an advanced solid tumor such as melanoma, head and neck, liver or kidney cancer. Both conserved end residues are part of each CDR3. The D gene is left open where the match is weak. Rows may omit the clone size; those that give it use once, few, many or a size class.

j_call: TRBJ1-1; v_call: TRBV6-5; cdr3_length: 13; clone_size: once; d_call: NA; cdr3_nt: TGTGCCAGCAGTTACTCCCCGGCTGCTGAAGCTTTCTTT; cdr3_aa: CASSYSPAAEAFF
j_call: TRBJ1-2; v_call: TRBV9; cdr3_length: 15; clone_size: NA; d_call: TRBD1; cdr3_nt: TGTGCCAGCAGCACCCGGACAGGGGGAGGCTATGGCTACACCTTC; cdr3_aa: CASSTRTGGGYGYTF
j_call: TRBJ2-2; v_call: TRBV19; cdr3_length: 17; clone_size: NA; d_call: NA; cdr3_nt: TGTGCCAGTAGTCTCCCACAGGGACTCTCGAACACCGGGGAGCTGTTTTTT; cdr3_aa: CASSLPQGLSNTGELFF
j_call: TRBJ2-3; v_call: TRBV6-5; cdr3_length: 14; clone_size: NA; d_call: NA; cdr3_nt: TGTGCCAGCACCCCAAAGGATGGGACAGATACGCAGTATTTT; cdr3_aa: CASTPKDGTDTQYF
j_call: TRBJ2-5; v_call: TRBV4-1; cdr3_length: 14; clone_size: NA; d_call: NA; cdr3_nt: TGCGCCAGCAGCCAAGTATCCTTCCTTTCGGACCAGTACTTC; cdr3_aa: CASSQVSFLSDQYF
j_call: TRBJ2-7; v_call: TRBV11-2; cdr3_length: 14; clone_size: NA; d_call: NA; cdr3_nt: TGTGCCAGCAGCTTCCCGGGGACAATCTACGAGCAGTACTTC; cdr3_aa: CASSFPGTIYEQYF
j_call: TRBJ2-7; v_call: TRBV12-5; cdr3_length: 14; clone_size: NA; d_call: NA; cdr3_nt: TGTGCTAGTGGTTTGGATTTCCCTAGTGACGAGCAGTACTTC; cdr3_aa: CASGLDFPSDEQYF
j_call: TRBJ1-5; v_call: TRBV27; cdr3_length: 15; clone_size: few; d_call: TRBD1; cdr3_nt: TGTGCCAGCAGTTTACTCAAGGGGGCGAATCAGCCCCAGCATTTT; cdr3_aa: CASSLLKGANQPQHF
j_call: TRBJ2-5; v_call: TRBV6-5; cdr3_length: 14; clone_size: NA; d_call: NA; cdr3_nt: TGTGCCAGCAGTTACATGGGCAGCCAAGAGACCCAGTACTTC; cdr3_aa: CASSYMGSQETQYF
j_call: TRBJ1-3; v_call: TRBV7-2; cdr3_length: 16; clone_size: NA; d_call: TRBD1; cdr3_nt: TGTGCCAGCAGCTTAGTGACAGGGGGCTCTGGAAACACCATATATTTT; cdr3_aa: CASSLVTGGSGNTIYF
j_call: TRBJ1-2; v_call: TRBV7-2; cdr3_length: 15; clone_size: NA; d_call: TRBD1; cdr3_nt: TGTGCCAGCAGCCCCTGGACAGGGGTTAACTATGGCTACACCTTC; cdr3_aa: CASSPWTGVNYGYTF
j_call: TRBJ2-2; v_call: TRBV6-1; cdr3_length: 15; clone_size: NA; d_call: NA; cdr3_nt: TGTGCCAGCAGTGAAACACAGGGGAACACCGGGGAGCTGTTTTTT; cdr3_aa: CASSETQGNTGELFF
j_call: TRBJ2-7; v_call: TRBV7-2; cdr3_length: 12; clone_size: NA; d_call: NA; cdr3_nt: TGTGCCAGCAGCTCCGGGGACTACGAGCAGTACTTC; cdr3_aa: CASSSGDYEQYF
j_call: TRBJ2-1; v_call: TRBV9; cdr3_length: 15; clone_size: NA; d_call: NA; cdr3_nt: TGTGCCAGCAGCCCCGGTTCCAGCTCCTACAATGAGCAGTTCTTC; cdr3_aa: CASSPGSSSYNEQFF
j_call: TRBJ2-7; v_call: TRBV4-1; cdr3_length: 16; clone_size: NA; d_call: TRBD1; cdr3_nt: TGCGCCAGCAGCCACTCCACCGGGACAGTGAACTACGAGCAGTACTTC; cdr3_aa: CASSHSTGTVNYEQYF
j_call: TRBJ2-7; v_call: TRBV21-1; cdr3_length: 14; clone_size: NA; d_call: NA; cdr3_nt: TGTGCCAGCAGCGGATGGGCGGCTTCCTACGAGCAGTACTTC; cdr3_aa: CASSGWAASYEQYF
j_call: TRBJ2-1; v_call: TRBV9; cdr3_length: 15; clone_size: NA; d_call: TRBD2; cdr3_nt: TGTGCCAGCAGCCAAGCGGGGGTCTCCTACAATGAGCAGTTCTTC; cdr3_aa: CASSQAGVSYNEQFF
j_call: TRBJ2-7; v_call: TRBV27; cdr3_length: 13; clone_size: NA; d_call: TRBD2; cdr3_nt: TGTGCCAGCAGTTCGGGAGGTGCGGGTGAGCAGTACTTC; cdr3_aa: CASSSGGAGEQYF
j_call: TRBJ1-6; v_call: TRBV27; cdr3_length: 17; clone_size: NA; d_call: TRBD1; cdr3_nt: TGTGCCAGCAGCAGAGACAGGGGAGCCCACTATAATTCACCCCTCCACTTT; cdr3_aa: CASSRDRGAHYNSPLHF
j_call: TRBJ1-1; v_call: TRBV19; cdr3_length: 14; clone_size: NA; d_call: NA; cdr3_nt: TGTGCCAGTAGTGCCTATGGACCGTACACTGAAGCTTTCTTT; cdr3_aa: CASSAYGPYTEAFF
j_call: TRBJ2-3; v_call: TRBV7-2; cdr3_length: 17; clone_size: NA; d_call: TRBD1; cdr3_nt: TGTGCCAGCAGCCCGCACCTCGGGACAGGGAGGACAGATACGCAGTATTTT; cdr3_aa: CASSPHLGTGRTDTQYF
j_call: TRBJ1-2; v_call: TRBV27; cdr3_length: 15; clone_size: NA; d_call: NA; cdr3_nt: TGTGCCAGCAGTTTATACGCAGGGGAGGACTATGGCTACACCTTC; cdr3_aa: CASSLYAGEDYGYTF
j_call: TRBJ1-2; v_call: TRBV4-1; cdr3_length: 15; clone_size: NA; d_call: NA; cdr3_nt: TGCGCCAGCAGCCCATCCCAAGGCTTCAACTATGGCTACACCTTC; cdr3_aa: CASSPSQGFNYGYTF
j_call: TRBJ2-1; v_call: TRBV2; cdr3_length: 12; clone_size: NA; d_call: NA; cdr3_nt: TGTGCCAGCAGTGTAGGGGGGCTTGAGCAGTTCTTC; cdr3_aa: CASSVGGLEQFF
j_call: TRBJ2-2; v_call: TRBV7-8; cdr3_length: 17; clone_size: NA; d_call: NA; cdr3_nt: TGTGCCAGCAGCCCAGCGGACAGTCCCAGAGGGACCGGGGAGCTGTTTTTT; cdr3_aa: CASSPADSPRGTGELFF
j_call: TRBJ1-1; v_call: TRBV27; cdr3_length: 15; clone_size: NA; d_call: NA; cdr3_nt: TGTGCCAGCAGTTTATTAACAGGGTCAATCACTGAAGCTTTCTTT; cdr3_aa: CASSLLTGSITEAFF
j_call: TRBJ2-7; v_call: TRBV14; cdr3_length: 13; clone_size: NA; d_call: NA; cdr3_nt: TGTGCCAGCAGCCAGTCTAGGTGGGTGGAGCAGTACTTC; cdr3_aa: CASSQSRWVEQYF
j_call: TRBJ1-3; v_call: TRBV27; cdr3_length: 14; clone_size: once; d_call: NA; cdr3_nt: TGTGCCAGCAGTGGGCAGGGCCCCGGAAACACCATATATTTT; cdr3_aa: CASSGQGPGNTIYF
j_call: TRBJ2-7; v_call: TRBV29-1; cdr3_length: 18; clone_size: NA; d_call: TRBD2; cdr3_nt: TGCAGCGTTGAAGGCGGGGACTATGCTATTCTTGGCTCCTACGAGCAGTACTTC; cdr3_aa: CSVEGGDYAILGSYEQYF
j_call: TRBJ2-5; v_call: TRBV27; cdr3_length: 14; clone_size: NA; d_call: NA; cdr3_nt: TGTGCCAGCAGTTCTTATGAGGGGTGGGAGACCCAGTACTTC; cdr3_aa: CASSSYEGWETQYF
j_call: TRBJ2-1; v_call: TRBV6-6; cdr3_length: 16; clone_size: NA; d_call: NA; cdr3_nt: TGTGCCAGCAGCTACAGCCCCGGGACCAGCTCCAATGAGCAGTTCTTC; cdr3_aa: CASSYSPGTSSNEQFF
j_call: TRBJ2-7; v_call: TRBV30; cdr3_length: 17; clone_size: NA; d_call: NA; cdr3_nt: TGTGCCTGGGATGGGACAGGGCGGAGGACTAGCGTGTACGAGCAGTACTTC; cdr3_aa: CAWDGTGRRTSVYEQYF
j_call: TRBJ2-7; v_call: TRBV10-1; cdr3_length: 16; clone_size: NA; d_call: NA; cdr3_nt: TGCGCCAGCAGTGAGTCGTCGAGCAGGGACCCCTACGAGCAGTACTTC; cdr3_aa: CASSESSSRDPYEQYF
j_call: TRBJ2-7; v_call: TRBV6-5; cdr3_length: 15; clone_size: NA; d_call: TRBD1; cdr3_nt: TGTGCCAGTATGTCCGGGACAGGTTTTTCCTACGAGCAGTACTTC; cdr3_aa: CASMSGTGFSYEQYF
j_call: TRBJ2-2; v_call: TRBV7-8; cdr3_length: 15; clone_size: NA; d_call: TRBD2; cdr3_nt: TGTGCCAGCAGCTTAGTAGCGGGAGGCACCGGGGAGCTGTTTTTT; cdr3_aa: CASSLVAGGTGELFF
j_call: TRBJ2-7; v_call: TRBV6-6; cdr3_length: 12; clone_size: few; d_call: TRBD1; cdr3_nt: TGTGCCAGCACCGAGACAGGGAACGAGCAGTACTTC; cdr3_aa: CASTETGNEQYF
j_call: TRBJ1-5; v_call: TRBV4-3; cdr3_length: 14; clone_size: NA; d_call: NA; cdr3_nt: TGCGCCAGCAGCCAAGGGGGGGGAGAGGAGCCCCAGCATTTT; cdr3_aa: CASSQGGGEEPQHF
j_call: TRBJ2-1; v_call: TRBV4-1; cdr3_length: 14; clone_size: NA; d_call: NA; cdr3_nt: TGCGCCAGCAGCCAAGATCCGCTAGTCAATGAGCAGTTCTTC; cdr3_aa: CASSQDPLVNEQFF
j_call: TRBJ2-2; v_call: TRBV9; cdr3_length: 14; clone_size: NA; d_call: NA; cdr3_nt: TGTGCCAGCAGCGACGACTTGAACACCGGGGAGCTGTTTTTT; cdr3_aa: CASSDDLNTGELFF
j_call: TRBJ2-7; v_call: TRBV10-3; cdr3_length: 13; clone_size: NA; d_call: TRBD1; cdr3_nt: TGTGCCACCCTCGGACAGGGGGGCTACGAGCAGTACTTC; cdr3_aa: CATLGQGGYEQYF
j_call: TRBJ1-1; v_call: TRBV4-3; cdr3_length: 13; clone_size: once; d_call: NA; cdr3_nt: TGCGCCAGCAGCCACCGATTGAACACTGAAGCTTTCTTT; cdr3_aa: CASSHRLNTEAFF
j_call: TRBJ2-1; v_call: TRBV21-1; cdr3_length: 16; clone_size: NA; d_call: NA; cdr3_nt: TGTGCCAGCAGCCCTCGTGGCGCACGGCCCTACAATGAGCAGTTCTTC; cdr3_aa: CASSPRGARPYNEQFF
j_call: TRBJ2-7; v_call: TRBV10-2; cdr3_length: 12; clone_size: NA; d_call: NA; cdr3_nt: TGCGCCACAACTGGGCCCTCCTACGAGCAGTACTTC; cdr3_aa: CATTGPSYEQYF
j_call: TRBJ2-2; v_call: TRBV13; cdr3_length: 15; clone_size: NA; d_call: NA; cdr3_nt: TGTGCCAGCAGCTCTAAACTCCCTTACACCGGGGAGCTGTTTTTT; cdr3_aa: CASSSKLPYTGELFF
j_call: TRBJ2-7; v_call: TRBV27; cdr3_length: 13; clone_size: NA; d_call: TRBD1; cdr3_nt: TGTGCCAGCAGCTGGACGACAGGGAGAGAGCAGTACTTC; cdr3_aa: CASSWTTGREQYF
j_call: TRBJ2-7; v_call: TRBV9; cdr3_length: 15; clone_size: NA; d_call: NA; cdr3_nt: TGTGCCAGCAGCCTTGGTACAGCCGCAACCTACGAGCAGTACTTC; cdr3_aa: CASSLGTAATYEQYF